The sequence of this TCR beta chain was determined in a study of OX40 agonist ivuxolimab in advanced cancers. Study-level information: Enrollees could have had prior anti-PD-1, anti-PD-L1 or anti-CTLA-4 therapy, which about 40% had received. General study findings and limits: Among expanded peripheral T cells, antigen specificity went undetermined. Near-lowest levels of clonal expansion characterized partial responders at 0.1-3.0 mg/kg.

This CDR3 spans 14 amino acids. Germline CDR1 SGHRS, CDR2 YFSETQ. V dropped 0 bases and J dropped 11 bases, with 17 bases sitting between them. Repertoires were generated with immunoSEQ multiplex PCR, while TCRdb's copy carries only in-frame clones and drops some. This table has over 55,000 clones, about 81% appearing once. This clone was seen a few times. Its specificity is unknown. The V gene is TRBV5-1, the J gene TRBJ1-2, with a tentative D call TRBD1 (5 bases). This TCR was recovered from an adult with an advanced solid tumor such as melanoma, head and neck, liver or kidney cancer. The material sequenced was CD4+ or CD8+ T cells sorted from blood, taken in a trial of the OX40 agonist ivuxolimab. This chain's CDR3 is CASSLDLSVGPYTF. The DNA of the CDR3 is TGCGCCAGCAGCTTGGATCTCTCGGTGGGACCTTACACCTTC.